This record looks at one T cell receptor (beta chain) sequence and its context. The antigen remains unidentified. These data come from a study of post-analysis software for immune sequencing data. Unique molecular identifiers were present in the TCR beta cDNA libraries. Each batch of roughly 0.9 to 10 million T cells produced 400,000 to 650,000 cDNA molecules. TCRdb redid the calling of the PCR reads with MiXCR, one entry per CDR3 protein. The sample yields approximately 660,000 distinct CDR3 sequences, around 60% seen once. Study results and caveats: Five or six TRBV segments, including TRBV5-6, TRBV5-1 and TRBV20-1, were more frequent in patients than controls. Relative to controls, patients with multiple sclerosis showed significantly lower normalized Chao1 diversity.

The V gene lost 3 bases and the J gene lost 4 bases, with 19 bases spanning the gap. Germline-derived CDR1 and CDR2 are MNHEY and SVGAGI. The CDR3 spans 17 residues. Sequencing input: blood. The TCR originated in a girl aged 2-15 years with multiple sclerosis. The chain recombines TRBV6-5 with TRBJ2-1; TRBD1 is a possible D gene (6 bases). CDR3 nucleotide sequence: TGTGCCAGCAGTTATGGCCCAGGGACAACGGGTTACAATGAGCAGTTCTTC. Its translation: CASSYGPGTTGYNEQFF.